These 28 T cell receptor beta chains came from one sample sequenced in a study of regulatory T cells in long-lasting Graves disease. Arm-PCR of CDR3 regions and iRepertoire HTBI primers were the basis on which TCR beta libraries were built. TCRdb analysed the multiplex PCR reads with MiXCR anew, one entry per CDR3 protein. This sample carries 580,000 or so distinct CDR3 sequences, approximately 16% of them seen once, and the ten largest clones take more than 10%. Time point of the sample: newly diagnosed GD, antithyroid drugs for less than 3 months. PBMC RNA served as the TCR library source. The same specimen was also included in a second study, on T cells in Graves' hyperthyroidism and ophthalmopathy.

Sequenced material: peripheral blood mononuclear cells (PBMCs), taken at new diagnosis, from a patient treated with antithyroid drugs. All receptors derive from a man aged 18 to 30 with Graves disease.

This clonotype was counted only a few times. The chain combines TRBV11-2 with TRBJ2-7; D gene unclear. The V end was cut by 2 bases, the J end by 0 bases, with 17 bases between. CDR3 length: 17 residues. CDR1 is SGHAT and CDR2 is FQNNGV in the germline V gene. DNA for the CDR3: TGTGCCAGCAGCTTAAGTGGTGGCGCTAGGCCCTCCTACGAGCAGTACTTC. This gives the protein CASSLSGGARPSYEQYF.

This clonotype was observed a few times. The V and J genes are TRBV4-2 and TRBJ2-3; 10 nucleotides match TRBD2. Germline trimming cut 1 base from V and 1 base from J; bases unmatched to any gene: 2. The CDR3 length is 16 residues. Per germline, CDR1 LGHNA and CDR2 YNFKEQ. In DNA, the CDR3 is TGTGCCAGCAGCCAAGCCGGGACTAGCGGCACAGATACGCAGTATTTT. Its translation: CASSQAGTSGTDTQYF.

This clonotype appeared once. V usage is TRBV7-9 and J usage is TRBJ2-7, with 9 bases matching TRBD2. The CDR3 consists of 15 residues. CDR1 SEHNR and CDR2 FQNEAQ come from the germline V gene (reference sequence). V shed 5 bases and J 4 bases; nucleotides not matched to a gene: 9. The CDR3 nucleotides are TGTGCCAGCAGCCGCGTCGCGGGAGGGGGTTACGAGCAGTACTTC. Translating it yields CASSRVAGGGYEQYF.

This clonotype was seen many times. The CDR3 DNA reads as TGTGCCAGCTCACCATTATCAACAAACACCGGGGAGCTGTTTTTT. It yields the protein CASSPLSTNTGELFF. This chain uses TRBV18 with TRBJ2-2; the D is unclear. Germline CDR1 is KGHSH and CDR2 is LQKENI. The CDR3 is 15 amino acids. V was clipped by 2 bases and J by 2 bases, with 9 bases between them.

Notes on this clonotype: At one end, the junction sequence differs from germline, possibly due to a read error. The DNA of the CDR3 is TGCGCCAGCAGCCAAGCATCGGACGGAGCCAAAAACATTCGGTACTTC. This translates into CASSQASDGAKNIRYF. The chain combines TRBV4-1 with TRBJ2-4, with D unclear. CDR3 length equals 16 residues. Germline V gene data show CDR1 as MGHRA and CDR2 as YSYEKL.

This clonotype has a count of ten or more. The rearrangement links TRBV2 to TRBJ2-3; D possibly corresponds to TRBD1 (6 bases). CDR3 length: 13 amino acids. Trimming removed 7 bases from V and 4 bases from J, with 12 bases in between. Germline loops: CDR1 SNHLY, CDR2 FYNNEI. This CDR3 reads CASIGAGADTQYF. CDR3 sequence (DNA): TGTGCCAGCATTGGGGCAGGGGCAGATACGCAGTATTTT.

This clonotype showed up many times. For the CDR3, the DNA is TGTGCCAGCAGTTACTCTTCCAGGAGCCAAGAGACCCAGTACTTC. Translating gives CASSYSSRSQETQYF. The chain is built from TRBV6-2 or TRBV6-3 and TRBJ2-5; D gene unclear. This CDR3 has 15 amino acids. CDR1 MNHEY and CDR2 SVGEGT come from the germline V gene. V was pared by 0 bases and J by 1 base, with 9 bases between.

This clonotype was found many times. This chain links TRBV6-2 or TRBV6-3 with TRBJ2-5, with D perhaps being TRBD1 or TRBD2 (5 bases each). There are 13 residues in the CDR3. Germline-derived CDR1 and CDR2 are MNHEY and SVGEGT. Trimming pared 8 bases from V and 5 bases from J, leaving 15 bases between. DNA of the CDR3: TGTGCCAGCCTTCTTGGGGGAGTGGAGACCCAGTACTTC. This translates into CASLLGGVETQYF.

Only one count was recorded for this clonotype. This chain's CDR3 is CASSLARGGKEKLFF. Here the CDR3 DNA reads TGTGCCAGCAGCTTAGCCCGAGGGGGCAAAGAAAAACTGTTTTTT. This chain joins TRBV7-6 and TRBJ1-4, with 7 bases aligning to TRBD1. CDR1 is SGHVS and CDR2 is FNYEAQ in the germline V gene. V dropped 0 bases and J dropped 8; count of bases not matched to a gene: 6. The CDR3 runs to 15 residues.

This chain links TRBV7-2 with TRBJ2-7; D gene ambiguous. CDR3 length: 11 residues. The V end was cut by 7 bases, the J end by 6 bases, with 10 bases between. Germline CDR1 reads SGHTA; CDR2 reads FQGNSA. The CDR3 region has the DNA TGTGCCAGCACCTATTACGGCGAGCAGTACTTC. As protein: CASTYYGEQYF.

Ten or more counts support this clonotype. The genes are TRBV12-3 or TRBV12-4 and TRBJ1-1; D is perhaps TRBD1 (6 bases). The length of the CDR3 is 14 residues. V dropped 6 bases and J dropped 0 bases, with 11 bases sitting between them. CDR3 coding DNA: TGTGCCAGCAGCTTTACAGGGTTGAACACTGAAGCTTTCTTT. Its translation: CASSFTGLNTEAFF.

This clonotype occurred many times. This sequence joins TRBV5-8 and TRBJ1-1; 7 nucleotides match TRBD1. V was clipped by 7 bases and J by 1 base; unmatched bases: 4. The CDR3 is 13 amino acids. Per the germline V gene, CDR1 is SGHTS and CDR2 is YDEGEE. In DNA, the CDR3 is TGTGCCAGCTCGGACAGGCCGAACACTGAAGCTTTCTTT. As protein: CASSDRPNTEAFF. The full variable domain, in which reference TRBV5-8 and TRBJ1-1 provide the parts outside the CDR3, is EAGVTQSPTHLIKTRGQQATLRCSPISGHTSVYWYQQALGLGLQFLLWYDEGEERNRGNFPPRFSGRQFPNYSSELNVNALELEDSALYLCASSDRPNTEAFFGQGTRLTVV.

The table lists this clonotype with many counts. The chain carries TRBV5-1 and TRBJ1-1; 7 nucleotides match TRBD1. This CDR3 comprises 14 residues. With 4 bases clipped from V and 4 bases from J, the junction kept 7 bases outside the gene matches. CDR1 is SGHRS and CDR2 is YFSETQ in the germline V gene. The CDR3 DNA is TGCGCCAGCAGCCAGGGGGTGCGGAGCACTGAAGCTTTCTTT. Encoded protein: CASSQGVRSTEAFF.

Only one count was recorded for this clonotype. The junction departs from germline at one end; a sequencing error may be responsible. The DNA of the CDR3 is TGTGCCAGCAGTACCGGGACTAGCTCCTACGAGCAGTACTTC. Residues: CASSTGTSSYEQYF. V gene TRBV10-3 combines with J gene TRBJ2-7; TRBD2 matches 8 bases. CDR3 size: 14 residues. Germline values: CDR1 ENHRY, CDR2 SYGVKD.

Many counts were recorded for this clonotype. The CDR3 sequence is CSARDRTGGILKTQYF. Here the CDR3 DNA reads TGCAGTGCTAGAGATCGGACAGGGGGCATTCTAAAGACCCAGTACTTC. The chain links TRBV20-1 to TRBJ2-5, with 11 bases that match TRBD1. Trimming at V came to 0 bases and at J to 6 bases, leaving 9 bases not matched to a gene. Germline CDR1 reads DFQATT; CDR2 reads SNEGSKA (reference sequence). The CDR3 totals 16 residues.

This clonotype was counted only a few times. The chain links TRBV3-1 to TRBJ2-7; unclear D gene. In germline, CDR1 is LGHDT, CDR2 YNNKEL (reference sequence). V gave up 1 base and J gave up 2 bases, with 15 bases separating them. CDR3 length: 16 residues. This chain's CDR3 is CASSQGLPPSPYEQYF. CDR3 sequence (DNA): TGTGCCAGCAGCCAAGGCTTGCCGCCATCACCCTACGAGCAGTACTTC.

The V and J genes are TRBV29-1 and TRBJ2-7; D possibly corresponds to TRBD2 (7 bases). There are 13 residues in the CDR3. Trimming cost V 6 bases and J 1 base, with 13 bases left between them. Germline lookup yields CDR1 SQVTM and CDR2 ANQGSEA. Written as DNA, the CDR3 is TGCAGCGTAGGGGGGGGACGGTCCTACGAGCAGTACTTC. Translation: CSVGGGRSYEQYF.

Comments on this clonotype: A read error may explain this, as a much larger clone is one base away. This chain joins TRBV20-1 and TRBJ1-3, with 7 bases matching TRBD1. Per germline, CDR1 DFQATT and CDR2 SNEGSKA (reference sequence). This CDR3 has 15 amino acids. CDR3 amino acids: CGAPDRANSGNTIYF. The CDR3 DNA sequence: TGCGGTGCCCCAGACAGGGCAAACTCTGGAAACACCATATATTTT.

In this sample, this clonotype turned up a few times. J is TRBJ1-1 and V is TRBV4-1, with a tentative D call TRBD1 (5 bases). The CDR3 contains 15 residues. Trimming pared 5 bases from V and 3 bases from J, leaving 16 bases between. Germline-derived CDR1 and CDR2 are MGHRA and YSYEKL. The CDR3 is CASSISDGDDTEAFF. CDR3 coding DNA: TGCGCCAGCAGCATATCGGACGGGGACGACACTGAAGCTTTCTTT.

This clonotype showed up many times. The CDR3 bases are TGTGCCAGCAGCAGAGGGACTAGCGGGAGCTACGAGCAGTACTTC. Protein product: CASSRGTSGSYEQYF. The chain links TRBV11-2 to TRBJ2-7; 14 bases fit TRBD2. The CDR3 spans 15 residues. The germline V gene has CDR1 SGHAT and CDR2 FQNNGV. V was pared by 5 bases and J by 3 bases, with 3 bases of the junction left unmatched.

The table lists this clonotype with many counts. J is TRBJ2-7 and V is TRBV11-2, with 9 nucleotides matching TRBD2. V was pared by 1 base and J by 3 bases, with 10 bases of the junction left unmatched. The CDR3 spans 17 residues. In germline, CDR1 is SGHAT, CDR2 FQNNGV. The DNA for the CDR3 is TGTGCCAGCAGCTTAGGAGGCTCGGCTAGCGGGAACTACGAGCAGTACTTC. Its translation: CASSLGGSASGNYEQYF.

This clonotype was observed a handful of times. V and J are TRBV7-9 and TRBJ2-3; tentatively, D is TRBD2 (7 bases). Germline V gives CDR1 SEHNR, CDR2 FQNEAQ (reference sequence). The CDR3 is 16 residues long. Trimming shortened V by 5 bases and J by 5 bases, and 20 bases separated the two germline ends. Here the CDR3 reads CASSPDPGGAGDTQYF. Here the CDR3 DNA reads TGTGCCAGCAGCCCGGATCCGGGGGGCGCAGGAGATACGCAGTATTTT. Variable domain in full (rest from reference TRBV7-9 and TRBJ2-3): DTGVSQNPRHKITKRGQNVTFRCDPISEHNRLYWYRQTLGQGPEFLTYFQNEAQLEKSRLLSDRFSAERPKGSFSTLEIQRTEQGDSAMYLCASSPDPGGAGDTQYFGPGTRLTVL.

In its sample, this clonotype was seen many times. The V gene is TRBV7-3, the J gene TRBJ2-7, with TRBD1 matching over 8 bases. V shed 6 bases, J shed 5 bases, and the junction held 12 bases outside the gene matches. CDR3 length equals 15 residues. Germline CDR1 and CDR2: SGHTA and FQGTGA. The CDR3 nucleotides read TGTGCCAGCAGTCGAAGCGGACAGGGAGGCGACGAGCAGTACTTC. Protein product: CASSRSGQGGDEQYF.

This clonotype has ten or more counts. The CDR3 DNA is TGCAGTGTCTTAGCACCCATGAACACTGAAGCTTTCTTT. This gives the protein CSVLAPMNTEAFF. The chain uses TRBV20-1 and TRBJ1-1; D not resolved. The length of the CDR3 is 13 residues. V was clipped by 7 bases and J by 0 bases, with 12 bases between them. CDR1 and CDR2 (germline): DFQATT, SNEGSKA (reference sequence).

This clonotype was recorded at least ten times. The chain couples TRBV7-8 to TRBJ2-7; TRBD2 agrees at 10 bases. The CDR3 spans 15 residues. CDR1 and CDR2 (germline): SGHVS, FQNEAQ. Trimming at V came to 5 bases and at J to 4 bases, leaving 8 bases not matched to a gene. The CDR3 region has the DNA TGTGCCAGCAGCCCTCGAGCGGGAGGGCCTTACGAGCAGTACTTC. Translated, it gives CASSPRAGGPYEQYF. Together with reference TRBV7-8 and TRBJ2-7, the CDR3 gives the full variable domain: GAGVSQSPRYKVAKRGQDVALRCDPISGHVSLFWYQQALGQGPEFLTYFQNEAQLDKSGLPSDRFFAERPEGSVSTLKIQRTQQEDSAVYLCASSPRAGGPYEQYFGPGTRLTVT.

The CDR3 DNA reads as TGCGCCAGCAGCATCGGGACTCCAGGCACAGATACGCAGTATTTT. It translates to CASSIGTPGTDTQYF. This rearrangement joins TRBV5-1 to TRBJ2-3; possible D gene TRBD2, 6 bases. The CDR3 covers 15 residues. CDR1 and CDR2 (germline): SGHRS, YFSETQ. The ends were cut back, 4 bases at V and 1 base at J, with 13 bases in the middle.

The chain uses TRBV14 and TRBJ2-1; TRBD1 agrees at 9 bases. This CDR3 spans 17 amino acids. Unmatched junction bases numbered 6, after V lost 1 base and J lost 2 bases. Germline loops: CDR1 SGHDN, CDR2 FVKESK. The CDR3, as DNA: TGTGCCAGCAGCCAAGTATTCCGACAGGGGGCCTACAATGAGCAGTTCTTC. Its protein is CASSQVFRQGAYNEQFF.

This rearrangement joins TRBV6-1 to TRBJ2-7, with no clear D. The CDR3 runs to 15 residues. V gave up 1 base and J gave up 3 bases, with 13 bases separating them. The germline V gene encodes CDR1 MNHNS and CDR2 SASEGT. In nucleotides, the CDR3 is TGTGCCAGCAGTGAAGGGTTAGCTCGTTACTACGAGCAGTACTTC. It encodes CASSEGLARYYEQYF.